The next 18 T cell receptor beta chains were all read from a single sample in a study of T cell repertoires in cytomegalovirus infection. TCRdb reprocessed the reads via MiXCR and lists one record per CDR3 protein. Here the sample spans roughly 200,000 distinct CDR3 sequences, about a tenth being singletons. The sequencing sample was made of PBMCs. These receptors were taken from a human donor in good health (CMV status not recorded). Some clones in this sample may be carry-over from other donors' samples.

This clonotype appeared many times. This chain uses TRBV6-2 or TRBV6-3 with TRBJ2-5; TRBD2 matches at 7 bases. V was pared by 6 bases and J by 5 bases, with 12 bases of the junction left unmatched. The CDR3 consists of 15 residues. Germline-derived CDR1 and CDR2 are MNHEY and SVGEGT. CDR3 sequence (DNA): TGTGCCAGCAGGAAGAGACTAGCTGAGTGGGAGACCCAGTACTTC. It codes for CASRKRLAEWETQYF.

Many counts were recorded for this clonotype. The chain recombines TRBV15 with TRBJ2-1, with D perhaps given as TRBD1 or TRBD2 (5 bases each). This CDR3 is 14 amino acids long. The germline V and J ends were trimmed by 1 base and 3 bases, with 7 bases remaining between them. Germline V gene lookup returns CDR1 LNHNV and CDR2 YYDKDF (reference sequence). The CDR3 protein is CATSRAGSYNEQFF. CDR3 nucleotide sequence: TGTGCCACCAGCAGAGCAGGGAGCTACAATGAGCAGTTCTTC.

This clonotype occurred many times. The V gene is TRBV5-4, the J gene TRBJ1-1; D is ambiguous. CDR3 length equals 14 residues. Trimming removed 4 bases at V and 2 bases at J, with 12 bases between. The germline V gene has CDR1 SGHNT and CDR2 YYREEE (reference sequence). CDR3 amino acids: CASSPKTVNTEAFF. The CDR3 coding sequence is TGTGCCAGCAGCCCCAAGACGGTAAACACTGAAGCTTTCTTT.

This clonotype was recorded at least ten times. CDR3 residues: CSVPTRGRGPNTGELFF. The CDR3, as DNA: TGCAGCGTGCCGACCAGGGGAAGGGGGCCGAACACCGGGGAGCTGTTTTTT. The chain links TRBV29-1 to TRBJ2-2; 7 nucleotides agree with TRBD1. The germline V gene has CDR1 SQVTM and CDR2 ANQGSEA. CDR3 size: 17 residues. Unmatched junction bases numbered 13, after V lost 6 bases and J lost 0 bases.

At least ten counts were recorded for this clonotype. This chain joins TRBV12-3 or TRBV12-4 and TRBJ2-2, with a weak D call TRBD2 (6 bases). Trimming shortened V by 0 bases and J by 1 base, and 12 bases separated the two germline ends. CDR3 length equals 17 residues. CDR3 amino acids: CASSLALGSGNTGELFF. CDR3 in DNA: TGTGCCAGCAGTTTAGCCCTCGGTAGCGGGAACACCGGGGAGCTGTTTTTT.

The chain's CDR3 is CASSLQGAQETQYF. CDR3 DNA: TGCGCCAGCAGCTTACAGGGGGCCCAAGAGACCCAGTACTTC. The V gene is TRBV5-1, the J gene TRBJ2-5; 9 nucleotides line up with TRBD1. The CDR3 contains 14 residues. V lost 2 bases, J lost 1 base, and 0 bases stayed unmatched. In germline, CDR1 is SGHRS, CDR2 YFSETQ.

This clonotype has ten or more counts. The chain couples TRBV19 to TRBJ2-3; TRBD2 agrees at 11 bases. J was trimmed by 4 bases and V by 5 bases; bases with no gene match: 8. The V gene's germline CDR1 is LNHDA and CDR2 SQIVND (reference sequence). The CDR3 consists of 16 residues. The CDR3 bases are TGTGCCAGTAGTCCCCTAGCGGGGGGTTCGGCAGATACGCAGTATTTT. It yields the protein CASSPLAGGSADTQYF.

In this sample, this clonotype turned up a few times. This chain links TRBV2 with TRBJ2-1; D might be TRBD2 (7 bases). The V end was cut by 6 bases, the J end by 3 bases, with 21 bases between. The CDR3 runs to 17 residues. Germline V gene lookup returns CDR1 SNHLY and CDR2 FYNNEI. The CDR3 DNA reads TGTGCCAGCAGCCCCCTCGGGGGGCTACAACTCTACAATGAGCAGTTCTTC. Translating gives CASSPLGGLQLYNEQFF.

The rearrangement links TRBV29-1 to TRBJ1-3, with 8 bases aligning to TRBD1. CDR1 is SQVTM and CDR2 is ANQGSEA in the germline V gene. This CDR3 is built from 15 residues. After removal of 0 bases from V and 1 base from J, the junction contained 2 bases not matched to a gene. As DNA, the CDR3 is TGCAGCGTTGAAGACCAGGGGGCATCTGGAAACACCATATATTTT. It translates to CSVEDQGASGNTIYF.

This clonotype was observed many times. The chain combines TRBV20-1 with TRBJ2-5; D not certain. Germline lookup yields CDR1 DFQATT and CDR2 SNEGSKA (reference sequence). V was cut by 8 bases and J by 13 bases, with 20 bases left in between. This CDR3 is 11 amino acids long. CDR3 sequence: CSPRKKTAGYF. Written as DNA, the CDR3 is TGCAGTCCCAGAAAGAAGACCGCAGGGTACTTC.

Ten or more counts support this clonotype. V and J are TRBV28 and TRBJ1-1; 7 bases fit TRBD1. Per germline, CDR1 MDHEN and CDR2 SYDVKM. The CDR3 contains 13 residues. V lost 7 bases to trimming and J lost 8 bases; unmatched junction nucleotides: 10. CDR3 DNA sequence: TGTGCCAGCACCCTACAGGGGCAGGGGGAAGCTTTCTTT. Its protein is CASTLQGQGEAFF.

This clonotype came up many times. The V gene is TRBV4-3, the J gene TRBJ1-2; tentative D call: TRBD1 (5 bases). The V gene lost 3 bases and the J gene lost 8 bases, with 19 bases spanning the gap. Germline V gives CDR1 LGHNA, CDR2 YSLEER. This CDR3 contains 15 residues. The CDR3 region is CASSQTSAGTGGYTF. The CDR3 DNA reads TGCGCCAGCAGCCAGACTTCCGCCGGGACGGGGGGCTACACCTTC.

This clonotype was counted many times. The V gene is TRBV6-1, the J gene TRBJ1-1; D is ambiguous. In germline, CDR1 is MNHNS, CDR2 SASEGT. The ends were cut back, 5 bases at V and 1 base at J, with 8 bases in the middle. CDR3 size: 13 residues. The DNA for the CDR3 is TGTGCCAGCAGTATCAGCAGGAACACTGAAGCTTTCTTT. The encoded protein is CASSISRNTEAFF.

This clonotype showed up just a few times. The chain employs TRBV28 and TRBJ2-3, with TRBD1 as a possible D gene (6 bases). Trimming took off 4 bases at V and 1 base at J, with 12 bases between the two ends. This CDR3 is 15 amino acids long. Germline loops: CDR1 MDHEN, CDR2 SYDVKM. The CDR3 DNA sequence: TGTGCCAGCAGTTCACAGGGACGGGGCACAGATACGCAGTATTTT. This gives the protein CASSSQGRGTDTQYF.

The rearrangement links TRBV12-3 or TRBV12-4 to TRBJ1-6; D not resolved. V was pared by 5 bases and J by 12 bases, with 11 bases between. CDR3 length: 12 residues. CDR3 sequence (DNA): TGTGCCAGCAGTGGGCTTGTTGGACCCCTCCACTTT. This encodes CASSGLVGPLHF.

This chain connects TRBV27 to TRBJ1-2; 8 bases map to TRBD1. The germline gives CDR1 MNHEY, CDR2 SMNVEV (reference sequence). After removal of 4 bases from V and 2 bases from J, the junction contained 6 bases not matched to a gene. The CDR3 runs 15 residues. CDR3 sequence: CASSSRTGPNYGYTF. CDR3 coding DNA: TGTGCCAGCAGTTCCCGGACAGGGCCGAACTATGGCTACACCTTC.

The genes are TRBV29-1 and TRBJ2-1; D may be TRBD2 (5 bases). Germline V gene lookup returns CDR1 SQVTM and CDR2 ANQGSEA. The CDR3 consists of 13 residues. V lost 6 bases and J 8 bases, leaving 17 bases between the germline ends. CDR3 in DNA: TGCAGCGTATTAGGACTTGAGAACGATGAGCAGTTCTTC. This translates into CSVLGLENDEQFF.

This clonotype appeared a few times. V and J are TRBV24-1 and TRBJ2-1, with 11 bases identical to TRBD2. Germline V gene data show CDR1 as KGHDR and CDR2 as SFDVKD. V shed 4 bases and J 9 bases; nucleotides not matched to a gene: 13. This CDR3 is 17 amino acids long. CDR3 sequence: CATSDPTSGTSQGEQFF. The CDR3 DNA follows: TGTGCCACCAGTGACCCGACTAGCGGGACCTCTCAGGGTGAGCAGTTCTTC.